The source of this T cell receptor (beta chain) is a study of neurological immune-mediated disorders. Study-wide results and caveats: Patients with HTLV-1-associated myelopathy showed the most TCR clonal expansion. Those with multiple sclerosis showed the least, falling below healthy controls. There were no CDR3 amino acid sequences shared by expanded clones across subjects, a result suggesting private repertoires in all groups.

The germline V gene encodes CDR1 DFQATT and CDR2 SNEGSKA (reference sequence). V lost 3 bases to trimming and J lost 5 bases; unmatched junction nucleotides: 5. This CDR3 has 14 residues. The cDNA came from 5'RACE, which used 10-nucleotide random UMIs. One entry per CDR3 protein results from TCRdb running MiXCR on the 5' RACE reads. The sample lists about 66,000 distinct CDR3 sequences; 4.5% were seen once. This clonotype was counted many times. Its antigen is undetermined. The source of this sequence is a man aged 30-40 years with multiple sclerosis. This chain joins TRBV20-1 and TRBJ1-5; TRBD1 aligns across 9 bases. Sample: PBMCs. The CDR3 DNA reads TGCAGTGCTAGCAGGACAGGGGCTCATCAGCCCCAGCATTTT. This codes for CSASRTGAHQPQHF.